The 29 T cell receptor beta chains reported below all come from one sample, sequenced in a study of T cells in Graves' hyperthyroidism and ophthalmopathy. RNA transcripts provided the source from which TCR beta CDR3 regions were amplified. Initially, a first-round RT-PCR of the TCR CDR3 employed the HTBI primer set. TCRdb ran MiXCR on the multiplex PCR reads and lists one entry per CDR3 protein. The table includes around 350,000 distinct CDR3 sequences, about a sixth detected once. Sequencing input: blood. Every receptor here comes from a woman in her twenties or thirties with Graves' hyperthyroidism that later progressed to Graves' ophthalmopathy.

In this sample, this clonotype turned up many times. The chain combines TRBV3-1 with TRBJ2-7, with 9 bases lining up with TRBD1. Germline CDR1 reads LGHDT; CDR2 reads YNNKEL (reference sequence). The V segment lost 6 bases and the J segment 2 bases; nucleotides outside the gene matches: 8. This CDR3 has 15 residues. DNA for the CDR3: TGTGCCAGCAGACCTCAGACAGGGGGGCCCTACGAGCAGTACTTC. Translating it yields CASRPQTGGPYEQYF.

V gene TRBV5-1 combines with J gene TRBJ2-2, with 10 bases lining up with TRBD1. Germline V gives CDR1 SGHRS, CDR2 YFSETQ. This CDR3 region has 17 residues. Trimming took 0 bases from V and 2 from J; bases not matched to a gene: 4. The CDR3 spells CASSLEGQGSNTGELFF. The CDR3, as DNA: TGCGCCAGCAGCTTGGAGGGACAGGGGTCTAACACCGGGGAGCTGTTTTTT.

About this clonotype itself: A much larger clone lies a single base off, so this may be a read error. The rearrangement links TRBV10-3 to TRBJ2-1, with 11 bases identical to TRBD1. This CDR3 is built from 12 residues. From germline, CDR1 is ENHRY and CDR2 SYGVKD. The V and J ends lost 11 bases and 9 bases, in that order; junction bases with no gene match: 6. The CDR3 nucleotides are TGTGCCTCCGGGGGGACAGGGGGTGAGCAGTTCTTC. The encoded protein is CASGGTGGEQFF.

The chain links TRBV11-2 to TRBJ1-1, with D possibly matching TRBD1 (6 bases). Germline V gene sequence: CDR1 SGHAT, CDR2 FQNNGV. V lost 4 bases and J lost 1, with 13 bases in between. The CDR3 has 15 amino acids. CDR3 region: CASSSKGESNTEAFF. In DNA, the CDR3 is TGTGCCAGCAGCTCGAAGGGGGAGTCGAACACTGAAGCTTTCTTT. Looking up the rest from reference TRBV11-2 and TRBJ1-1 gives the full variable domain: EAGVAQSPRYKIIEKRQSVAFWCNPISGHATLYWYQQILGQGPKLLIQFQNNGVVDDSQLPKDRFSAERLKGVDSTLKIQPAKLEDSAVYLCASSSKGESNTEAFFGQGTRLTVV.

This clonotype has more than one count but fewer than ten. The genes are TRBV3-1 and TRBJ2-1; TRBD2 aligns across 8 bases. With 1 base clipped from V and 3 bases from J, the junction kept 8 bases outside the gene matches. The CDR3 runs to 17 residues. The germline V gene encodes CDR1 LGHDT and CDR2 YNNKEL (reference sequence). CDR3 bases: TGTGCCAGCAGCCAAGCCTTTACTAGCGGCAACTACAATGAGCAGTTCTTC. This codes for CASSQAFTSGNYNEQFF.

In this sample, this clonotype turned up a few times. The chain links TRBV15 to TRBJ1-6; 7 bases line up with TRBD1. Trimming removed 1 base from V and 7 bases from J; junction bases left unmatched: 7. The germline gives CDR1 LNHNV, CDR2 YYDKDF (reference sequence). CDR3 size: 16 residues. The CDR3 region has the DNA TGTGCCACCAGCAGAGGAGGGACAGTATCGAATTCACCCCTCCACTTT. This translates into CATSRGGTVSNSPLHF.

This chain links TRBV5-4 with TRBJ1-5; D gene ambiguous. The V gene's germline CDR1 is SGHNT and CDR2 YYREEE (reference sequence). The CDR3 spans 14 residues. V was shortened by 9 bases and J by 7 bases, with 20 bases between the two germline ends. CDR3 protein: CATHTNLMGQPQHF. CDR3 DNA sequence: TGTGCCACCCACACCAATCTCATGGGGCAGCCCCAGCATTTT.

This clonotype was recorded a few times. V usage is TRBV7-9 and J usage is TRBJ1-6; D gene ambiguous. Trimming cost V 6 bases and J 7 bases, with 10 bases left between them. Germline CDR1 and CDR2: SEHNR and FQNEAQ (reference sequence). The CDR3 spans 13 residues. DNA for the CDR3: TGTGCCAGCAGTCAAATGGGGAATTCACCCCTCCACTTT. Its translation is CASSQMGNSPLHF.

This clonotype occurred a few times. The chain has TRBV5-1 and TRBJ1-1; TRBD1 agrees at 10 bases. V was pared by 1 base and J by 0 bases, with 9 bases of the junction left unmatched. Germline V lookup: CDR1 SGHRS, CDR2 YFSETQ. This CDR3 region has 18 residues. CDR3 nucleotide sequence: TGCGCCAGCAGCTTGAAAGGGACAGGGGTCACCATGAACACTGAAGCTTTCTTT. This sequence encodes CASSLKGTGVTMNTEAFF.

This clonotype showed up many times. The V call is TRBV5-1, the J call TRBJ2-5; TRBD1 matches at 8 bases. The V gene end was trimmed by 2 bases and the J gene end by 3 bases; junction bases not matched to a gene: 6. Germline loops: CDR1 SGHRS, CDR2 YFSETQ. This CDR3 spans 15 amino acids. The CDR3 nucleotides read TGCGCCAGCAGCTTAGCCGGACAGGGTAAAGAGACCCAGTACTTC. It is translated as CASSLAGQGKETQYF.

This chain connects TRBV6-1 to TRBJ2-3; the D call may be TRBD1 or TRBD2 (5 bases each). Germline loops: CDR1 MNHNS, CDR2 SASEGT. This CDR3 contains 13 residues. Trimming removed 5 bases from V and 6 bases from J, with 12 bases in between. The CDR3 DNA follows: TGTGCCAGCAGTCGCAGGGAGTCCGATACGCAGTATTTT. Translation: CASSRRESDTQYF.

This clonotype was detected ten times or more. The V call is TRBV6-1, the J call TRBJ2-5; D may be TRBD1 (5 bases). Germline CDR1 and CDR2: MNHNS and SASEGT. Trimming removed 9 bases from V and 5 bases from J, with 19 bases in between. The CDR3 has 14 amino acids. CDR3 region: CASARDFPQETQYF. CDR3 nucleotides: TGTGCCAGTGCCAGGGATTTCCCGCAGGAGACCCAGTACTTC.

This clonotype occurred once. The chain links TRBV28 to TRBJ2-7; no reliable D call. Per the germline V gene, CDR1 is MDHEN and CDR2 is SYDVKM. This CDR3 spans 16 amino acids. The ends were cut back, 3 bases at V and 1 base at J, with 16 bases in the middle. The CDR3 nucleotides are TGTGCCAGCAGTTTTAGTTTAGGGTCCAATTCCTACGAGCAGTACTTC. Translation: CASSFSLGSNSYEQYF.

This chain links TRBV4-1 with TRBJ2-1; D perhaps matches TRBD1 (5 bases). Looked up from germline, CDR1 is MGHRA and CDR2 is YSYEKL. V was pared by 1 base and J by 0 bases, with 10 bases between. The CDR3 has 16 residues. This CDR3 is CASSQGGPSSYNEQFF. The CDR3 nucleotides are TGCGCCAGCAGCCAAGGGGGCCCCTCCTCCTACAATGAGCAGTTCTTC.

Of note for this clonotype: The germline gene is not matched at one end of the junction; a read error may be the cause. The V and J genes are TRBV5-1 and TRBJ2-2; 9 bases match TRBD2. This CDR3 has 16 amino acids. Germline assignment: CDR1 SGHRS and CDR2 YFSETQ. CDR3 bases: TGTGCCAGCAGCTTACTCCGACTAGCGGACACCGGGGAGCTGTTTTTT. It is translated as CASSLLRLADTGELFF.

This clonotype was found many times. The chain has TRBV7-2 and TRBJ2-1; 8 nucleotides match TRBD2. V dropped 5 bases and J dropped 6; count of bases not matched to a gene: 15. This CDR3 contains 17 residues. The V gene's germline CDR1 is SGHTA and CDR2 FQGNSA. This CDR3 is CASSVYVGTSASNEQFF. In nucleotides, the CDR3 is TGTGCCAGCAGCGTCTACGTCGGGACTAGTGCTAGCAATGAGCAGTTCTTC.

As for this clonotype: A much larger clone differs by one base, so this may be a read error. This rearrangement joins TRBV7-8 to TRBJ2-7, with no clear D. The CDR3 is 14 residues long. Germline V gene lookup returns CDR1 SGHVS and CDR2 FQNEAQ. DNA for the CDR3: TGTACCAGCAGCTTAAATACAGAGATCTACGAGCAGTACTTC. It specifies CTSSLNTEIYEQYF.

With respect to this clonotype: A much more abundant neighbour one base away suggests this may be a read error. This rearrangement joins TRBV19 to TRBJ1-1; D is undetermined. The germline gives CDR1 LNHDA, CDR2 SQIVND (reference sequence). The CDR3 consists of 14 residues. In DNA, the CDR3 is TGTGCCAGTAAAGGCCTGAACTCGAACACTGAAGTTTTCTTT. Protein: CASKGLNSNTEVFF.

This clonotype was counted ten times or more. V and J are TRBV11-2 and TRBJ2-1; tentatively, D is TRBD2 (6 bases). The CDR3 has 18 amino acids. The V and J ends lost 2 bases and 3 bases respectively, with 20 bases between them. The germline V gene has CDR1 SGHAT and CDR2 FQNNGV. The CDR3 region is CASSLSLGGLKDYNEQFF. For the CDR3, the DNA is TGTGCCAGCAGCTTATCCCTTGGGGGGTTAAAGGACTACAATGAGCAGTTCTTC.

This clonotype was observed at least ten times. The chain has TRBV29-1 and TRBJ2-5, with TRBD1 as a possible D gene (6 bases). Between the trimmed V and J ends, which lost 8 bases and 5 bases, there was a span of 15 bases. The CDR3 is 12 residues long. Germline V lookup: CDR1 SQVTM, CDR2 ANQGSEA. This chain's CDR3 is CSLIYREETQYF. In DNA form, the CDR3 reads TGCAGCTTAATATACAGGGAGGAGACCCAGTACTTC.

The chain carries TRBV5-6 and TRBJ2-7; the match to TRBD1 covers 11 bases. With V trimmed by 2 bases and J by 2 bases, 9 bases remained unmatched. From germline, CDR1 is SGHDT and CDR2 YYEEEE. The CDR3 runs to 17 residues. DNA for the CDR3: TGTGCCAGCAGCTTCTCGGACAGGGGGCTAACTACCTACGAGCAGTACTTC. This translates into CASSFSDRGLTTYEQYF. The whole variable domain, remainder taken from reference TRBV5-6 and TRBJ2-7, is DAGVTQSPTHLIKTRGQQVTLRCSPKSGHDTVSWYQQALGQGPQFIFQYYEEEERQRGNFPDRFSGHQFPNYSSELNVNALLLGDSALYLCASSFSDRGLTTYEQYFGPGTRLTVT.

This clonotype was observed at least ten times. The rearrangement joins TRBV6-5 to TRBJ1-3, with 7 bases that match TRBD1. The V and J ends lost 3 bases and 4 bases, in that order; junction bases with no gene match: 3. The CDR3 spans 14 residues. CDR1 is MNHEY, CDR2 SVGAGI, per germline. Here the CDR3 DNA reads TGTGCCAGCAGTTATCGACAGGGAGGAAACACCATATATTTT. Protein sequence: CASSYRQGGNTIYF.

The chain carries TRBV7-9 and TRBJ2-5; 7 bases are a match to TRBD1. The CDR3 covers 18 residues. The germline CDR1 and CDR2 sequences are SEHNR and FQNEAQ (reference sequence). V dropped 4 bases and J dropped 5; count of bases not matched to a gene: 19. The CDR3 DNA reads TGTGCCAGCAGCTCCATATCCACCACAGGGGCCCTCGGGGAGACCCAGTACTTC. It encodes CASSSISTTGALGETQYF.

The chain couples TRBV25-1 to TRBJ2-1; tentatively, D is TRBD1 (5 bases). Germline V gene lookup returns CDR1 MGHDK and CDR2 SYGVNS. The ends were cut back, 10 bases at V and 0 bases at J, with 13 bases in the middle. This CDR3 has 14 residues. Here the CDR3 reads CATGHHSSYNEQFF. As DNA, the CDR3 is TGTGCCACCGGACACCACAGCTCCTACAATGAGCAGTTCTTC.

The chain links TRBV29-1 to TRBJ1-1; 9 bases line up with TRBD1. Germline V CDR1 and CDR2: SQVTM, ANQGSEA. Trimming removed 6 bases from V and 4 bases from J; junction bases left unmatched: 6. This CDR3 is 13 amino acids long. The CDR3: CSVLQGAGTEAFF. In DNA form, the CDR3 reads TGCAGCGTCCTACAGGGGGCGGGCACTGAAGCTTTCTTT.

The chain combines TRBV18 with TRBJ1-4; no clear D gene. CDR1 and CDR2 from the germline V gene are KGHSH and LQKENI. The CDR3 is 14 amino acids. V lost 6 bases to trimming and J lost 7 bases, with 15 bases between them. CDR3 region: CASSDTPRGEKLFF. The CDR3 DNA is TGTGCCAGCTCCGACACGCCCCGGGGTGAAAAACTGTTTTTT.

The table lists this clonotype with many counts. This sequence joins TRBV24-1 and TRBJ1-1; the D gene is possibly TRBD1 (5 bases). Trimming stripped 4 bases from V and 8 bases from J, with 28 bases between. Looked up from germline, CDR1 is KGHDR and CDR2 is SFDVKD. The CDR3 sequence is 18 residues long. CDR3 sequence (DNA): TGTGCCACCAGTGACCCAACGGCGGGGGGAGGTTGTTTTTTGGAAGCTTTCTTT. The encoded protein is CATSDPTAGGGCFLEAFF.

This chain links TRBV9 with TRBJ1-5, with 9 bases matching TRBD1. Losses at the gene ends were 4 bases for V and 5 bases for J; bases not matched to a gene: 16. The germline V gene has CDR1 SGDLS and CDR2 YYNGEE. The CDR3 is 18 residues long. CDR3 amino acids: CASSTPSPSDRGDQPQHF. The CDR3 bases are TGTGCCAGCAGCACCCCTTCGCCGTCGGACAGGGGTGATCAGCCCCAGCATTTT.

In its sample, this clonotype was seen many times. This chain uses TRBV11-2 with TRBJ2-5; possible D gene TRBD2, 6 bases. Trimming took off 1 base at V and 2 bases at J, with 8 bases between the two ends. Germline assignment: CDR1 SGHAT and CDR2 FQNNGV. The CDR3 contains 14 residues. As DNA, the CDR3 is TGTGCCAGCAGCTTAGTAGCGGATCAAGAGACCCAGTACTTC. Amino acid sequence: CASSLVADQETQYF.